A single sample is the source of the 27 T cell receptor beta chains below, sequenced in a study of blood T cell repertoires in COVID-19. The assay was immunoSEQ multiplex PCR, and TCRdb's table has in-frame clones only and misses some. The sample lists 430,000 or so clones, 70% to 90% occurring once. The sample was peripheral blood. These receptors were obtained from a man aged 18-30 years with COVID-19, enrolled during active disease.

The CDR3 protein is CASSLGTAGGNSPLHF. Written as DNA, the CDR3 is TGTGCCAGCAGTCTAGGGACCGCCGGAGGGAATTCACCCCTCCACTTT. The chain has TRBV27 and TRBJ1-6; tentatively, D is TRBD1 (5 bases). The CDR3 length is 16 residues. Germline V CDR1 and CDR2: MNHEY, SMNVEV (reference sequence). Between the trimmed V and J ends, which lost 5 bases and 7 bases, there was a span of 18 bases.

A note on this clone: At the DNA level, this CDR3 is encoded by other sequences in the same sample as well. V gene TRBV20-1 combines with J gene TRBJ1-5, with a weak D call TRBD1 (6 bases). Germline assignment: CDR1 DFQATT and CDR2 SNEGSKA (reference sequence). CDR3 length: 15 amino acids. V shed 3 bases and J shed 6 bases, with 18 bases lying between them. CDR3 loop: CSASFRGEGGQPQHF. CDR3 nucleotide sequence: TGCAGTGCTAGTTTTCGGGGGGAGGGGGGTCAGCCCCAGCATTTT.

V usage is TRBV5-1 and J usage is TRBJ2-5; 7 bases agree with TRBD2. Germline-derived CDR1 and CDR2 are SGHRS and YFSETQ. CDR3 size: 14 residues. V lost 3 bases to trimming and J lost 4 bases; unmatched junction nucleotides: 6. The CDR3 sequence: CASSWGSGGETQYF. The CDR3 bases are TGCGCCAGCAGCTGGGGGTCGGGAGGAGAGACCCAGTACTTC.

This clone was observed a single time. The V gene is TRBV9, the J gene TRBJ1-4, with 8 bases aligning to TRBD1. The CDR3 has 15 residues. Germline V lookup: CDR1 SGDLS, CDR2 YYNGEE. V gave up 0 bases and J gave up 8 bases; unmatched junction bases: 6. The CDR3 DNA reads as TGTGCCAGCAGCGTAGGTGCAGGGGACAGGGAAAAACTGTTTTTT. Translation: CASSVGAGDREKLFF.

V usage is TRBV10-3 and J usage is TRBJ1-5; D not resolved. V was cut by 10 bases and J by 5 bases, with 12 bases left in between. This CDR3 has 12 amino acids. Germline V gives CDR1 ENHRY, CDR2 SYGVKD. CDR3 loop: CATNAADQPQHF. DNA for the CDR3: TGTGCCACCAACGCGGCCGATCAGCCCCAGCATTTT.

The rearrangement uses TRBV7-2 and TRBJ1-2; TRBD1 is a possible D gene (5 bases). The germline gives CDR1 SGHTA, CDR2 FQGNSA. This CDR3 has 13 residues. V gave up 1 base and J gave up 11 bases, with 14 bases separating them. Here the CDR3 reads CASSLDVTGRYTF. The CDR3 DNA reads TGTGCCAGCAGCTTAGATGTCACAGGCAGATACACCTTC.

The rearrangement joins TRBV9 to TRBJ1-6; D not resolved. CDR3 size: 14 residues. V dropped 0 bases and J dropped 7 bases, with 8 bases sitting between them. Germline V gives CDR1 SGDLS, CDR2 YYNGEE. Here the CDR3 reads CASSVDSGNSPLHF. The CDR3 nucleotides read TGTGCCAGCAGCGTAGACAGTGGGAATTCACCCCTCCACTTT.

V usage is TRBV5-1 and J usage is TRBJ1-2, with 8 positions matching TRBD1. The V and J ends lost 4 bases and 1 base, in that order; junction bases with no gene match: 9. The CDR3 runs 16 residues. Germline lookup yields CDR1 SGHRS and CDR2 YFSETQ. DNA of the CDR3: TGCGCCAGCAGCCGGAGGACAGGGTATCGTAACTATGGCTACACCTTC. Its protein product is CASSRRTGYRNYGYTF.

On this clone itself: Compared with germline, one end of the junction differs, possibly owing to a read error. CDR3 coding DNA: TGTGCCAGCAGGGAAGGACTAGGGAATGAGCAGTTCTTC. Translation gives CASREGLGNEQFF. V gene TRBV2 combines with J gene TRBJ2-1; 7 bases are shared with TRBD2. Germline assignment: CDR1 SNHLY and CDR2 FYNNEI. The CDR3 consists of 13 residues.

This clone was detected a few times. The chain couples TRBV6-1 to TRBJ1-5; TRBD1 matches at 7 bases. This CDR3 spans 17 amino acids. The junction had 13 bases not matched to a gene; V was cut back by 2 bases and J by 6 bases. Germline V gives CDR1 MNHNS, CDR2 SASEGT. Here the CDR3 DNA reads TGTGCCAGCAGTGAAAGTAACAGGGGTTCGAAAGCTCAGCCCCAGCATTTT. It encodes CASSESNRGSKAQPQHF.

The rearrangement links TRBV9 to TRBJ2-5; 7 bases align to TRBD2. Looked up from germline, CDR1 is SGDLS and CDR2 is YYNGEE. J gave up 1 base and V 0 bases, and 6 bases lay outside the gene matches. The CDR3 contains 16 residues. CDR3 protein: CASSVGSGNVQETQYF. The CDR3 DNA reads as TGTGCCAGCAGCGTAGGGAGCGGGAACGTCCAAGAGACCCAGTACTTC.

The CDR3 here is CASTPGLAGTQYF. The CDR3 DNA follows: TGTGCCAGCACACCGGGACTAGCAGGGACCCAGTACTTC. The V call is TRBV12-3 or TRBV12-4, the J call TRBJ2-5; 9 bases are a match to TRBD2. The CDR3 runs 13 residues. V lost 7 bases to trimming and J lost 7 bases; unmatched junction nucleotides: 7.

CDR3 sequence (DNA): TGTGCCAGCTCACCCGGGAACACCGGGGAGCTGTTTTTT. Translation gives CASSPGNTGELFF. This chain links TRBV18 with TRBJ2-2; D gene unclear. V was trimmed by 3 bases and J by 1 base, leaving 3 bases between them. Germline V gene data show CDR1 as KGHSH and CDR2 as LQKENI. The CDR3 has 13 residues.

The CDR3 loop is CATRTSGSTDTQYF. The DNA of the CDR3 is TGTGCCACTCGGACTAGCGGGAGCACAGATACGCAGTATTTT. The rearrangement uses TRBV24-1 and TRBJ2-3; 11 positions agree with TRBD2. This CDR3 spans 14 amino acids. Germline CDR1 and CDR2: KGHDR and SFDVKD. Unmatched junction bases numbered 2, after V lost 10 bases and J lost 0 bases.

The chain recombines TRBV7-2 with TRBJ1-3; no definite D call. The V and J ends lost 5 bases and 0 bases respectively, with 11 bases between them. Germline V lookup: CDR1 SGHTA, CDR2 FQGNSA. The CDR3 has 15 amino acids. The CDR3 spells CASSQAASSGNTIYF. CDR3 sequence (DNA): TGTGCCAGCAGCCAGGCCGCCAGCTCTGGAAACACCATATATTTT.

This chain uses TRBV11-2 with TRBJ2-7, with D perhaps matching TRBD1 (6 bases). The germline V and J ends were trimmed by 5 bases and 3 bases, with 17 bases remaining between them. The CDR3 has 15 amino acids. The germline gives CDR1 SGHAT, CDR2 FQNNGV. The CDR3 here is CASSRTELGGYEQYF. CDR3 nucleotide sequence: TGTGCCAGCAGCCGCACCGAGCTAGGGGGCTACGAGCAGTACTTC.

V gene TRBV6-4 combines with J gene TRBJ2-5, with 8 bases identical to TRBD1. The CDR3 loop spans 12 amino acids. CDR1 and CDR2 from the germline V gene are MRHNA and SNTAGT. V dropped 10 bases and J dropped 3; count of bases not matched to a gene: 4. CDR3 sequence: CANRTGKETQYF. Here the CDR3 DNA reads TGTGCCAATCGGACAGGGAAAGAGACCCAGTACTTC.

The chain combines TRBV3-1 (or the pseudogene TRBV3-2) with TRBJ1-6, with 7 bases matching TRBD1. Germline V gives CDR1 LGHDT, CDR2 YNNKEL (reference sequence). V was clipped by 8 bases and J by 9 bases; unmatched bases: 10. CDR3 size: 14 residues. CDR3 residues: CASAKQGSTSPLHF. CDR3 sequence (DNA): TGTGCCAGCGCCAAACAGGGGTCGACTTCACCCCTCCACTTT.

The chain has TRBV7-9 and TRBJ2-1, with TRBD1 matching 9 bases. V gave up 6 bases and J gave up 8 bases; unmatched junction bases: 8. Germline assignment: CDR1 SEHNR and CDR2 FQNEAQ (reference sequence). The CDR3 sequence is 14 residues long. The CDR3 region has the DNA TGTGCCAGCAGTTCTAGCTGGACAGGGGATGAGCAGTTCTTC. Its protein product is CASSSSWTGDEQFF. Drawing the rest from reference TRBV7-9 and TRBJ2-1, the complete variable domain is DTGVSQNPRHKITKRGQNVTFRCDPISEHNRLYWYRQTLGQGPEFLTYFQNEAQLEKSRLLSDRFSAERPKGSFSTLEIQRTEQGDSAMYLCASSSSWTGDEQFFGPGTRLTVL.

The chain is built from TRBV19 and TRBJ1-1, with D possibly being TRBD1 (5 bases). CDR3 length equals 19 residues. Germline CDR1 is LNHDA and CDR2 is SQIVND (reference sequence). The V end was cut by 0 bases, the J end by 0 bases, with 20 bases between. In DNA form, the CDR3 reads TGTGCCAGTAGTATAGATCTATCGTCGACAGCGATCATGAACACTGAAGCTTTCTTT. Translating it yields CASSIDLSSTAIMNTEAFF. The variable domain in full, completed from reference TRBV19 and TRBJ1-1, reads DGGITQSPKYLFRKEGQNVTLSCEQNLNHDAMYWYRQDPGQGLRLIYYSQIVNDFQKGDIAEGYSVSREKKESFPLTVTSAQKNPTAFYLCASSIDLSSTAIMNTEAFFGQGTRLTVV.

The gene calls are TRBV4-1 and TRBJ1-1; weak D call: TRBD1 (6 bases). This CDR3 has 21 amino acids. V shed 0 bases and J shed 3 bases, with 29 bases lying between them. From germline, CDR1 is MGHRA and CDR2 YSYEKL. The DNA for the CDR3 is TGCGCCAGCAGCCAAGATTGGTCCCCCTTTAAGTCGAGGCAGGGGTACACTGAAGCTTTCTTT. Its translation: CASSQDWSPFKSRQGYTEAFF.

The genes are TRBV11-1 and TRBJ2-6, with D possibly TRBD1 on 6 matching bases. V was pared by 5 bases and J by 1 base, with 12 bases between. Germline CDR1 SGHAT, CDR2 FQDESV (reference sequence). This CDR3 comprises 16 residues. DNA for the CDR3: TGTGCCAGCAGCCCGACAGGCCGATCTGGGGCCAACGTCCTGACTTTC. It specifies CASSPTGRSGANVLTF.

This clone occurred a few times. The rearrangement uses TRBV4-1 and TRBJ2-1; perhaps TRBD2 as D (6 bases). Trimming removed 0 bases from V and 4 bases from J, with 13 bases in between. CDR1 and CDR2 from the germline V gene are MGHRA and YSYEKL. CDR3 length equals 16 residues. The CDR3 here is CASSQEGTRGYNEQFF. The CDR3 DNA reads as TGCGCCAGCAGCCAAGAGGGGACTCGGGGGTACAATGAGCAGTTCTTC.

In its sample, this clone was seen once. V gene TRBV19 combines with J gene TRBJ1-5; tentative D call: TRBD1 (5 bases). Deletions cut 6 bases from V and 6 bases from J, with 21 bases between. The CDR3 covers 16 residues. CDR1 and CDR2 from the germline V gene are LNHDA and SQIVND (reference sequence). In nucleotides, the CDR3 is TGTGCCAGTAGCAACAACGCCATAGGGGATAGTCAGCCCCAGCATTTT. Encoded protein: CASSNNAIGDSQPQHF.

The gene calls are TRBV30 and TRBJ2-2; a weak D match, TRBD2 (5 bases). With 1 base removed from V and 4 bases from J, the gap between germline ends came to 7 bases. Germline V gene data show CDR1 as GTSNPN and CDR2 as SVGIG (reference sequence). This CDR3 region has 13 residues. The CDR3 sequence is CAWSDGITGELFF. The CDR3 DNA sequence: TGTGCCTGGAGTGACGGGATCACCGGGGAGCTGTTTTTT.

V usage is TRBV11-2 and J usage is TRBJ2-7, with 10 bases matching TRBD2. CDR3 length: 16 amino acids. V shed 5 bases, J shed 5 bases, and the junction held 12 bases outside the gene matches. Per germline, CDR1 SGHAT and CDR2 FQNNGV. CDR3: CASSETSGLAGDEQYF. The DNA of the CDR3 is TGTGCCAGCAGCGAAACCTCAGGGCTAGCGGGGGACGAGCAGTACTTC.

The V gene is TRBV6-5, the J gene TRBJ2-2, with 10 bases aligning to TRBD1. V lost 2 bases to trimming and J lost 4 bases; unmatched junction nucleotides: 4. The CDR3 is made up of 16 amino acids. Germline lookup yields CDR1 MNHEY and CDR2 SVGAGI. For the CDR3, the DNA is TGTGCCAGCAGTTACAGGGGACAGGGGCGCACCGGGGAGCTGTTTTTT. Residues: CASSYRGQGRTGELFF.